The rows below give T cell receptor beta chains drawn from one sample of a study of identical twins. Via MiXCR, TCRdb re-called the 5' RACE reads, giving one row per CDR3 protein. This table holds around 690,000 distinct CDR3 sequences, around 20% found once. These data also featured in a second study, about T cells expressing NK-cell markers.

The specimen was PBMCs. The receptors shown here come from a young woman in good health. CDR3s include the opening cysteine and the closing phenylalanine or tryptophan.

v_gene,CDR3aa
TRBV20-1,CSARDRTRSYNEQFF
TRBV7-9,CASSSPPSGLAKNIQYF
TRBV10-3,CAITDTGELFF
TRBV20-1,CSAMDGTYEQYF
TRBV20-1,CSAPDWYQETQYF
TRBV10-3,CAIGTDQPQHF
TRBV20-1,CSAGTGRMNSPLHF
TRBV5-1,CASSKAGSTDTQYF
TRBV6-5,CASSYSSRAEAFF
TRBV20-1,CSARDHVGGYEQYF
TRBV12-3/TRBV12-4,CASSLVSFRGDQPQHF
TRBV7-6,CASSLGTATNEKLFF
TRBV20-1,CSARVSVGTDYNEQFF
TRBV6-1,CASSEASSYTDTQYF
TRBV20-1,CSAGTSHGDTQYF
TRBV14,CASSTLDSTDTQYF
TRBV7-9,CASSLGEGATQYF
TRBV7-9,CASSTGGGRAYNEQFF
TRBV12-3/TRBV12-4,CASSLATGQAFF
TRBV5-5,CASSTLDGNTQYF
TRBV5-1,CASSAPSAETQYF
TRBV9,CASSVEAGDVYEQYF
TRBV6-4,CASSEDVEGNNEQFF
TRBV6-2/TRBV6-3,CASTYPRNPNYGYTF
TRBV12-3/TRBV12-4,CASSFLAEFYGYTF
TRBV6-1,CASMTRQGDQPQHF
TRBV6-5,CASSSTGVRGNEQYF
TRBV13,CASSRRGWDDTGELFF
TRBV19,CASSIWKDTQYF
TRBV15,CATSRGENTEAFF
TRBV12-3/TRBV12-4,CAIRDRGSNYGYTF
TRBV20-1,CTTSSGGYGEQFF
TRBV19,CASSAYQGAEAFF
TRBV5-6,CASSSLTGGWGFHEQFF